This T cell receptor beta chain was found in a study of identical twins. Notes on the study in general: Diverse VJ usage suggested most zero-insertion clonotypes were not invariant T cells. Without tracking the same donors, conclusions rested on cross-sectional statistical analysis.

Note on this clonotype: The antigen is undetermined.

TCRdb re-analysed the 5' RACE reads in MiXCR, keeping a single row per CDR3 protein. The sample has nearly 900,000 distinct CDR3 sequences, approximately 13% seen once. All donors comprised healthy Caucasians. The sample was also linked to a second study, of yellow fever vaccine responses in identical twins. That work adds: The T cell response to vaccination in identical twins was reportedly partly convergent and partly personalized.

The receptor was derived from a woman aged 18-29 years in good health. Specimen: PBMCs.

The CDR3 is CASSSRQGSLGAFF. The CDR3 nucleotides read TGTGCCAGCAGCTCCAGACAGGGGAGTTTAGGAGCTTTCTTT. V and J are TRBV7-2 and TRBJ1-1, with TRBD1 identical over 8 bases. Germline assignment: CDR1 SGHTA and CDR2 FQGNSA. Trimming removed 4 bases from V and 10 bases from J; junction bases left unmatched: 11. The CDR3 length is 14 residues.